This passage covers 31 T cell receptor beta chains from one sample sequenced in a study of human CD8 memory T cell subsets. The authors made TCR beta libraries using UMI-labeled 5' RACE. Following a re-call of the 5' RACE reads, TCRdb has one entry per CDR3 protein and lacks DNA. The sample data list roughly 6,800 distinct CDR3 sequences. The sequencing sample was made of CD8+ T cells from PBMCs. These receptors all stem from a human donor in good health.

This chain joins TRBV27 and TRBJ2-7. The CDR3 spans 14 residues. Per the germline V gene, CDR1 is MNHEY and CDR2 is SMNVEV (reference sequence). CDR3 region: CASSLSRFSYEQYF.

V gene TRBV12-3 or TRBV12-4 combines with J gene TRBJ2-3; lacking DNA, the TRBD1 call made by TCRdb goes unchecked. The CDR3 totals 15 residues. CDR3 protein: CASPGGDRRTDTQYF.

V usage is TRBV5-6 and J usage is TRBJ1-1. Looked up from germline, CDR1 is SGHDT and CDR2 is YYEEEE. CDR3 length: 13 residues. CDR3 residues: CASSLASKAEAFF.

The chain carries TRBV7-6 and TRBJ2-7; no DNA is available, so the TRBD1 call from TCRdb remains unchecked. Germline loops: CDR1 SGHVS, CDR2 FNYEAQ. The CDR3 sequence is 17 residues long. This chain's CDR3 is CASSPAGGGRDRYEQYF.

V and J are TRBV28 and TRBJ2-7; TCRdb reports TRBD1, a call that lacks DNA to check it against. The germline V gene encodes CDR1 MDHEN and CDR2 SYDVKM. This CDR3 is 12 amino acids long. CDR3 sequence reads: CAAREIGYEQYF.

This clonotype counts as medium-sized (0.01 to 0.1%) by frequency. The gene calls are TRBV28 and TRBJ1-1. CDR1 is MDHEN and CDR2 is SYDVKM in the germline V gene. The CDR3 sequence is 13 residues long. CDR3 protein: CASSFRTNTEAFF.

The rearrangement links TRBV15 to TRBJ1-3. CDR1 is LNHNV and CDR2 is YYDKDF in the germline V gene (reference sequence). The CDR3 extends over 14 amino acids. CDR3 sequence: CATSRERAADTIYF. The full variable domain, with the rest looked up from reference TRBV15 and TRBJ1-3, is DAMVIQNPRYQVTQFGKPVTLSCSQTLNHNVMYWYQQKSSQAPKLLFHYYDKDFNNEADTPDNFQSRRPNTSFCFLDIRSPGLGDTAMYLCATSRERAADTIYFGEGSWLTVV.

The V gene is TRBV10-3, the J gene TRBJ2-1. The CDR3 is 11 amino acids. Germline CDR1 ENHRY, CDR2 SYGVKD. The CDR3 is CAIGPNNEQFF.

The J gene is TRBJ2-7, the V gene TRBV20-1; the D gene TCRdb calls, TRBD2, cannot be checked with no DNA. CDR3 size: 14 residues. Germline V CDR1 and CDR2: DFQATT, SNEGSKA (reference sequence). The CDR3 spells CSARDLAGAYEQYF.

Here the CDR3 reads CATSGTGHPNEQFF. The chain has TRBV24-1 and TRBJ2-1; absent DNA, TCRdb's TRBD1 call cannot be checked. CDR1 KGHDR and CDR2 SFDVKD come from the germline V gene. The CDR3 is made up of 14 amino acids.

CDR3 amino acids: CSVSTGAVNEQYF. This chain uses TRBV29-1 with TRBJ2-7; the TRBD2 assignment by TCRdb is unverifiable without DNA. The CDR3 sequence is 13 residues long. Germline loops: CDR1 SQVTM, CDR2 ANQGSEA.

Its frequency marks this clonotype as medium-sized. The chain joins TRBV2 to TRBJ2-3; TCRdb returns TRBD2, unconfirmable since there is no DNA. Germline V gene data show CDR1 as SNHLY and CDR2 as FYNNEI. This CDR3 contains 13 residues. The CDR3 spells CASSEAEGDTQYF. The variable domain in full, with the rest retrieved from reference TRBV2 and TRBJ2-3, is EPEVTQTPSHQVTQMGQEVILRCVPISNHLYFYWYRQILGQKVEFLVSFYNNEISEKSEIFDDQFSVERPDGSNFTLKIRSTKLEDSAMYFCASSEAEGDTQYFGPGTRLTVL.

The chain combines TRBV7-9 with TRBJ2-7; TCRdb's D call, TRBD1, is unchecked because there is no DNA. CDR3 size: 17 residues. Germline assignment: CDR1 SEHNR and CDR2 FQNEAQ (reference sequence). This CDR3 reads CASSQFPTGSSSYEQYF.

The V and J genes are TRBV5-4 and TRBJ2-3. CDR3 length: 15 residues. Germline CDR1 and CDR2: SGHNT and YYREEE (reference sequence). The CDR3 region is CASSLEVGTTDTQYF. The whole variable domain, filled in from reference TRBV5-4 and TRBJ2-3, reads ETGVTQSPTHLIKTRGQQVTLRCSSQSGHNTVSWYQQALGQGPQFIFQYYREEENGRGNFPPRFSGLQFPNYSSELNVNALELDDSALYLCASSLEVGTTDTQYFGPGTRLTVL.

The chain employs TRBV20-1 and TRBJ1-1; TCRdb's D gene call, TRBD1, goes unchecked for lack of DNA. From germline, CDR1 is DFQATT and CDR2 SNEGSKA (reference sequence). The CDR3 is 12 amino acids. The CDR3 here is CSLLRGNTEAFF.

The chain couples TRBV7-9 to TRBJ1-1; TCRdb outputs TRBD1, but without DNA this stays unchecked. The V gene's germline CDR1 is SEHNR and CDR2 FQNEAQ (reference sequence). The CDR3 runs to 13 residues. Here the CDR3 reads CASSSPLGGQAFF. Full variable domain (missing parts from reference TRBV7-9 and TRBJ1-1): DTGVSQNPRHKITKRGQNVTFRCDPISEHNRLYWYRQTLGQGPEFLTYFQNEAQLEKSRLLSDRFSAERPKGSFSTLEIQRTEQGDSAMYLCASSSPLGGQAFFGQGTRLTVV.

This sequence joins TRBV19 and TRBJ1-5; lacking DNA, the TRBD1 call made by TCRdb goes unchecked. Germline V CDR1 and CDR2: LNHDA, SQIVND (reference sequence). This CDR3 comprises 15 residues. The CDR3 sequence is CASSIGTGGGQPQHF.

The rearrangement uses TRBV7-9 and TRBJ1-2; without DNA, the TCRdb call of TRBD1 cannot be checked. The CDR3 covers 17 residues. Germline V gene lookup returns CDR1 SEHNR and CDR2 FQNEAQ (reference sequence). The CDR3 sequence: CASSSSLGQTTNYGYTF. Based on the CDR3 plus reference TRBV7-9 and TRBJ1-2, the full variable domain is DTGVSQNPRHKITKRGQNVTFRCDPISEHNRLYWYRQTLGQGPEFLTYFQNEAQLEKSRLLSDRFSAERPKGSFSTLEIQRTEQGDSAMYLCASSSSLGQTTNYGYTFGSGTRLTVV.

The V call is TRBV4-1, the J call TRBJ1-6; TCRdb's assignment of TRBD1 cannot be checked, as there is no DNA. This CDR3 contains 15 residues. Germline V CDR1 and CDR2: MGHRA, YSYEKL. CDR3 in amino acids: CASSLGTDMNSPLHF.

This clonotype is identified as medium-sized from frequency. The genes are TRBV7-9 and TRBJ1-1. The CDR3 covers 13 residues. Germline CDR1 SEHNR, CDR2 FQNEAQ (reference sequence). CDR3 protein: CASSGSKNTEAFF.

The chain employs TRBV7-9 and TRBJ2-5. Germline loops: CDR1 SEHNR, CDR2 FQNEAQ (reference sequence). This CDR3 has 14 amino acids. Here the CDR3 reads CASSLVGAQETQYF.

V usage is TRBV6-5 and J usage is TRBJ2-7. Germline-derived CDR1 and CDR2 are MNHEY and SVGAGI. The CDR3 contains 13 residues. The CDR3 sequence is CASSYKDGYEQYF.

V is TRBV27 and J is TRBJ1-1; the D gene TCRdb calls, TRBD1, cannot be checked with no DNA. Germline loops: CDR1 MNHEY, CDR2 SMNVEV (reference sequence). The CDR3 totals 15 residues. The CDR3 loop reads CASSLSGRGHTEAFF.

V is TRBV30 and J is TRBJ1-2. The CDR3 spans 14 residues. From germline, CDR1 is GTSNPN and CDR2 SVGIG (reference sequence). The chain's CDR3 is CAWSWTQTDEGYTF.

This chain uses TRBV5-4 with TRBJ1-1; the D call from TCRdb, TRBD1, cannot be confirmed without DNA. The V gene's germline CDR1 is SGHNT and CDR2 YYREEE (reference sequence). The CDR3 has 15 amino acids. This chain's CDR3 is CASTPLGGMNTEAFF.

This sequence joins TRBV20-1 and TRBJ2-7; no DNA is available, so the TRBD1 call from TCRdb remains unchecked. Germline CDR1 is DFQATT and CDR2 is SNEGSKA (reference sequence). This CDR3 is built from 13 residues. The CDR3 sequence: CSADRDTSYEQYF.

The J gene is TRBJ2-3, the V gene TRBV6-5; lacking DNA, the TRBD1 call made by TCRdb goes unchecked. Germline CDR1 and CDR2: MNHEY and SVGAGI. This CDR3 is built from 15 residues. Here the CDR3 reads CASRHRGRDTDTQYF.

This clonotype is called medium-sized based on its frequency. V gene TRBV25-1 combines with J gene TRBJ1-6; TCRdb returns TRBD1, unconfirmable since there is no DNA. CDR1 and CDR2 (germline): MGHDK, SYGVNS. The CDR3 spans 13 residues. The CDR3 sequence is CASRRQGDSPLHF.

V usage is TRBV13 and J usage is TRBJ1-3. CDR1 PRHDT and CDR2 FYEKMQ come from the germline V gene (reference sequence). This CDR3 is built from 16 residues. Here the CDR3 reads CASSLGDVGSGNTIYF.

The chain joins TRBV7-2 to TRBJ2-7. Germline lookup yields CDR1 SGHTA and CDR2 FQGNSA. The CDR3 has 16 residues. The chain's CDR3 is CASSLDPSGVTYEQYF. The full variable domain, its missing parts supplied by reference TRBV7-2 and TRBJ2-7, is GAGVSQSPSNKVTEKGKDVELRCDPISGHTALYWYRQSLGQGLEFLIYFQGNSAPDKSGLPSDRFSAERTGGSVSTLTIQRTQQEDSAVYLCASSLDPSGVTYEQYFGPGTRLTVT.

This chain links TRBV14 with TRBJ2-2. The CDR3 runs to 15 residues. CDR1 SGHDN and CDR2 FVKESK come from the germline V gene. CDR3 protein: CASSQSIENTGELFF.